This TCR beta chain was sequenced for a study of Graves' ophthalmopathy and Graves' hyperthyroidism. About the research overall: The authors defined stable hyperthyroidism as no ophthalmopathy within 18 months of follow-up.

Germline loops: CDR1 MNHEY, CDR2 SVGAGI. J was trimmed by 2 bases and V by 5 bases; bases with no gene match: 8. The CDR3 length is 15 residues. The hyperthyroidism patients had a new diagnosis of under 2 months' duration and were aged 18 to 65. Each diagnosis was determined on the basis of clinical symptoms, serum thyroxine, TRAb, thyroid ultrasound and orbital computed tomography. In this sample, this clonotype turned up a few times. As yet, its antigen is unknown. Using RNA transcripts, the TCR beta CDR3 regions were amplified. First-round RT-PCR with HTBI primers preceded a second-round multiplex PCR. TCRdb itself ran the multiplex PCR reads through MiXCR, one entry per CDR3 protein. The data show 560,000 or so distinct CDR3 sequences, 35% to 40% seen once. The study, taken as a whole, reports: A majority of expanded thyroid clonotypes exceeding 0.001 frequency were likewise present in blood.

The TCR comes from an adult man with Graves' hyperthyroidism. The sample was peripheral blood or thyroid tissue (not recorded which). The V gene is TRBV6-5, the J gene TRBJ2-7, with 8 bases aligning to TRBD1. The chain's CDR3 is CASSPRGRPPYEQYF. As DNA, the CDR3 is TGTGCCAGCAGTCCCAGGGGGCGACCACCCTACGAGCAGTACTTC.